The entry below gives a single T cell receptor beta chain sequence along with its context. This entry is derived from a study of cytomegalovirus exposure and HLA in healthy donors. Study background: Of all 400 or so donors who were genotyped, 75% to 90% belonged to the Caucasian-associated ancestry cluster.

Trimming removed 10 bases at V and 5 bases at J, with 11 bases between. CDR1 MDHEN and CDR2 SYDVKM come from the germline V gene. The CDR3 has 11 amino acids. The PCR used 60 Vbeta and 13 Jbeta primers. Profiling relied on immunoSEQ multiplex PCR, and the TCRdb table lists in-frame clones only, not all of them. The sample gives 120,000 or so clones, about 10% of which show up once; 4.5% to 5% is in the top ten. The material sequenced was PBMCs. The chain recombines TRBV28 with TRBJ1-2; no clear D gene. The clonotype originates from a woman aged 18 to 35 in good health and CMV-seropositive. CDR3 region: CAIAGNYGYTF. The CDR3 DNA sequence: TGTGCCATAGCGGGAAATTATGGCTACACCTTC.